The 10 T cell receptor beta chains in this list originate from one sample, sequenced in a study of cytomegalovirus exposure and HLA in healthy donors. Here immunoSEQ multiplex PCR was the method, and the copy in TCRdb shows in-frame clones only, minus some. The sample lists more than 80,000 clones; about 87% were seen once. The specimen sequenced was PBMCs. These receptors were obtained from a woman aged 18-29 years in good health and CMV-seropositive.

The chain uses TRBV9 and TRBJ2-1; D unclear. Germline CDR1 and CDR2: SGDLS and YYNGEE. V gave up 3 bases and J gave up 1 base, with 8 bases separating them. The CDR3 totals 14 residues. The CDR3 protein is CASSDQNSYNEQFF. The CDR3 DNA is TGTGCCAGCAGCGATCAGAATTCCTACAATGAGCAGTTCTTC.

The sample holds one count of this clone. V usage is TRBV4-1 and J usage is TRBJ1-5, with 9 bases that match TRBD1. This CDR3 contains 14 residues. Trimming at V came to 4 bases and at J to 4 bases, leaving 2 bases not matched to a gene. CDR1 and CDR2 (germline): MGHRA, YSYEKL. The CDR3, as DNA: TGCGCCAGCAGCCCAGGGACAGGGAATCAGCCCCAGCATTTT. Its translation is CASSPGTGNQPQHF.

This clone was seen many times. The chain has TRBV2 and TRBJ1-5, with D possibly TRBD1 on 5 matching bases. The V gene's germline CDR1 is SNHLY and CDR2 FYNNEI. The length of the CDR3 is 13 residues. Trimming left V 8 bases short and J 3 bases short, with 11 bases between. CDR3 DNA sequence: TGTGCCAGCTCCGGGGGGAACAATCAGCCCCAGCATTTT. It translates to CASSGGNNQPQHF. The full variable domain, its missing parts supplied by reference TRBV2 and TRBJ1-5, is EPEVTQTPSHQVTQMGQEVILRCVPISNHLYFYWYRQILGQKVEFLVSFYNNEISEKSEIFDDQFSVERPDGSNFTLKIRSTKLEDSAMYFCASSGGNNQPQHFGDGTRLSIL.

This clone was seen a single time. The chain couples TRBV4-3 to TRBJ2-1, with unresolved D. This CDR3 is built from 13 residues. Per germline, CDR1 LGHNA and CDR2 YSLEER. Trimming removed 1 base from V and 5 bases from J, with 6 bases in between. The CDR3 protein is CASSQVINNEQFF. The CDR3 DNA follows: TGCGCCAGCAGCCAAGTTATTAACAATGAGCAGTTCTTC.

Points on this clone: An end of the junction differs from the germline gene, which may be a read error. The chain uses TRBV11-2 and TRBJ1-5; D remains unclear. The germline CDR1 and CDR2 sequences are SGHAT and FQNNGV. This CDR3 region has 13 residues. CDR3 sequence: CASSLERSQPQHF. Written as DNA, the CDR3 is TGTGCCAGCAGTTTAGAGCGGAGTCAGCCCCAGCATTTT. The full variable domain, in which reference TRBV11-2 and TRBJ1-5 provide the parts outside the CDR3, is EAGVAQSPRYKIIEKRQSVAFWCNPISGHATLYWYQQILGQGPKLLIQFQNNGVVDDSQLPKDRFSAERLKGVDSTLKIQPAKLEDSAVYLCASSLERSQPQHFGDGTRLSIL.

V and J are TRBV29-1 and TRBJ2-3, with 7 nucleotides matching TRBD2. With 8 bases clipped from V and 1 base from J, the junction kept 9 bases outside the gene matches. There are 14 residues in the CDR3. Germline assignment: CDR1 SQVTM and CDR2 ANQGSEA. In DNA form, the CDR3 reads TGCAGCACCAGGACTAGTCTAGGCACAGATACGCAGTATTTT. It yields the protein CSTRTSLGTDTQYF.

The chain links TRBV19 to TRBJ1-5, with unresolved D. The CDR3 consists of 13 residues. In germline, CDR1 is LNHDA, CDR2 SQIVND (reference sequence). Trimming took off 5 bases at V and 7 bases at J, with 12 bases between the two ends. CDR3 residues: CASSGIGGQPQHF. The CDR3 DNA reads TGTGCCAGTAGTGGGATAGGAGGACAGCCCCAGCATTTT.

This sequence joins TRBV4-2 and TRBJ2-3, with D tentatively TRBD2 (6 bases). The CDR3 spans 19 residues. Trimming cost V 3 bases and J 6 bases, with 28 bases left between them. Germline lookup yields CDR1 LGHNA and CDR2 YNFKEQ. CDR3 bases: TGTGCCAGCAGCCATCCCACGGGGCCCACGGAGGGGCTAATCGATACGCAGTATTTT. It yields the protein CASSHPTGPTEGLIDTQYF.

This chain joins TRBV4-1 and TRBJ1-4; D is possibly TRBD1 (5 bases). Germline assignment: CDR1 MGHRA and CDR2 YSYEKL. This CDR3 region has 17 residues. Trimming stripped 2 bases from V and 2 bases from J, with 15 bases between. The CDR3 coding sequence is TGCGCCAGCAGCCAACTCATCCAGGGAAGGACTAATGAAAAACTGTTTTTT. Its protein is CASSQLIQGRTNEKLFF.

This chain joins TRBV9 and TRBJ1-6; 9 bases align to TRBD1. J gave up 9 bases and V 4 bases, and 8 bases lay outside the gene matches. CDR3 length: 15 residues. Looked up from germline, CDR1 is SGDLS and CDR2 is YYNGEE. CDR3 nucleotide sequence: TGTGCCAGCAGCCCCCGGGACAGGGCCGTTTCACCCCTCCACTTT. Amino acids: CASSPRDRAVSPLHF.